This passage covers 30 T cell receptor beta chains from one sample sequenced in a study of T-cell reconstitution after alpha-beta-depleted transplantation in children. The TCRbeta library was prepared with unique molecular identifiers. TCRdb independently ran MiXCR on the PCR reads; one entry per CDR3 protein. The table shows about 540,000 distinct CDR3 sequences, with approximately 30% occurring only once. The input for sequencing was PBMCs, taken before TCRalphabeta/CD19-depleted stem cell transplant. The receptor set was obtained from a boy under two years old with Wiskott-Aldrich syndrome, due to receive a stem cell transplant.

In this sample, this clonotype turned up many times. Here the CDR3 DNA reads TGTGCCACCAGTGATCCAGTGTCTAGCGGGGGCACCTACAATGAGCAGTTCTTC. Translated, it gives CATSDPVSSGGTYNEQFF. This chain links TRBV24-1 with TRBJ2-1, with 10 positions matching TRBD2. Unmatched junction bases numbered 9, after V lost 3 bases and J lost 2 bases. The CDR3 contains 18 residues. Germline V gene lookup returns CDR1 KGHDR and CDR2 SFDVKD.

This clonotype turned up a few times. The rearrangement links TRBV5-1 to TRBJ2-7, with D perhaps TRBD1 (6 bases). Per the germline V gene, CDR1 is SGHRS and CDR2 is YFSETQ. The CDR3 contains 14 residues. V was trimmed by 7 bases and J by 0 bases, leaving 14 bases between them. For the CDR3, the DNA is TGCGCCAGCCAACAGGGCCCAAGCTCCTACGAGCAGTACTTC. This translates into CASQQGPSSYEQYF.

This clonotype was seen a handful of times. This chain links TRBV20-1 with TRBJ2-3; TRBD2 agrees at 7 bases. The CDR3 extends over 14 amino acids. Germline CDR1 is DFQATT and CDR2 is SNEGSKA (reference sequence). The V gene end was trimmed by 0 bases and the J gene end by 3 bases; junction bases not matched to a gene: 3. CDR3 residues: CSARDLAETDTQYF. The CDR3 bases are TGCAGTGCTAGAGATCTAGCGGAAACAGATACGCAGTATTTT.

J is TRBJ1-6 and V is TRBV5-1; TRBD1 is a possible D gene (5 bases). V lost 4 bases to trimming and J lost 7 bases, with 18 bases between them. Germline lookup yields CDR1 SGHRS and CDR2 YFSETQ. This CDR3 has 16 amino acids. CDR3 coding DNA: TGCGCCAGCAGCCGTTCAACGGGACGGGAGAATTCACCCCTCCACTTT. This translates into CASSRSTGRENSPLHF.

The table lists this clonotype with a few counts. The V gene is TRBV10-3, the J gene TRBJ2-5; 8 bases agree with TRBD1. V was pared by 8 bases and J by 4 bases, with 12 bases of the junction left unmatched. CDR3 length: 15 amino acids. Per the germline V gene, CDR1 is ENHRY and CDR2 is SYGVKD. CDR3 sequence: CAIGWTGPLGETQYF. As DNA, the CDR3 is TGTGCCATCGGATGGACAGGGCCGTTGGGAGAGACCCAGTACTTC.

The table lists this clonotype with a few counts. Compared with germline, one end of the junction differs, possibly owing to a read error. This sequence joins TRBV29-1 and TRBJ2-5; possible D gene TRBD2, 6 bases. CDR3 length: 14 amino acids. Germline assignment: CDR1 SQVTM and CDR2 ANQGSEA. As DNA, the CDR3 is TGCAGCGTCGAAGCCGGGAGTCCGTGGGAGACCCAGTACTTC. Residues: CSVEAGSPWETQYF.

The J gene is TRBJ1-5, the V gene TRBV7-8; 8 nucleotides match TRBD1. CDR3 length equals 17 residues. V lost 3 bases and J lost 3; bases outside the gene matches: 10. Per germline, CDR1 SGHVS and CDR2 FQNEAQ. The CDR3 region has the DNA TGTGCCAGCAGCTTGCTGGCAGGGGGCGGAAACAATCAGCCCCAGCATTTT. Amino acids: CASSLLAGGGNNQPQHF.

This clonotype was seen only a few times. The chain has TRBV20-1 and TRBJ2-5, with 13 bases that match TRBD2. The CDR3 has 17 amino acids. Germline CDR1 is DFQATT and CDR2 is SNEGSKA (reference sequence). V trimming: 4 bases; J trimming: 4 bases; junction bases outside the gene matches: 12. The CDR3 nucleotides are TGCAGTGCTAAACGGCCGATTGGACTAGCGGGAGCAGAGACCCAGTACTTC. Translation gives CSAKRPIGLAGAETQYF.

V gene TRBV14 combines with J gene TRBJ2-3; 9 nucleotides align to TRBD2. The CDR3 is 16 amino acids. V was clipped by 4 bases and J by 2 bases; unmatched bases: 7. The germline CDR1 and CDR2 sequences are SGHDN and FVKESK. The CDR3, as DNA: TGTGCCAGCAGCCCCTTACTAGCGGGTACCACAGATACGCAGTATTTT. Encoded protein: CASSPLLAGTTDTQYF.

This clonotype occurred a few times. The chain links TRBV5-1 to TRBJ2-1; the D call may be TRBD1 or TRBD2 (5 bases each). Germline CDR1 and CDR2: SGHRS and YFSETQ. The CDR3 has 14 amino acids. Trimming removed 5 bases at V and 10 bases at J, with 19 bases between. As DNA, the CDR3 is TGCGCCAGCAGTTCCAGTCGGGGCCTCAGGGAGCAGTTCTTC. As protein: CASSSSRGLREQFF.

The chain's CDR3 is CASSQDWLGGARVRYEQYF. CDR3 nucleotide sequence: TGCGCCAGCAGCCAAGATTGGCTGGGGGGGGCGCGAGTACGCTACGAGCAGTACTTC. V usage is TRBV4-1 and J usage is TRBJ2-7; D is perhaps TRBD2 (7 bases). Germline assignment: CDR1 MGHRA and CDR2 YSYEKL. The CDR3 covers 19 residues. Trimming removed 0 bases from V and 3 bases from J, with 24 bases in between.

V is TRBV5-1 and J is TRBJ1-2; D not resolved. Germline V gene lookup returns CDR1 SGHRS and CDR2 YFSETQ. Trimming took 4 bases from V and 8 from J, leaving 9 bases between them. CDR3 length: 11 amino acids. The CDR3 DNA reads as TGCGCCAGCAGCCGGGATGGCGGCTACACCTTC. Amino acid sequence: CASSRDGGYTF.

J is TRBJ1-3 and V is TRBV7-9; D remains unclear. The CDR3 runs 14 residues. Germline CDR1 and CDR2: SEHNR and FQNEAQ (reference sequence). V lost 6 bases and J 0 bases, leaving 9 bases between the germline ends. The CDR3 loop is CASRSGSSGNTIYF. CDR3 DNA sequence: TGTGCCAGCAGATCCGGCTCCTCTGGAAACACCATATATTTT.

The V and J genes are TRBV29-1 and TRBJ2-2, with 10 bases matching TRBD1. The CDR3 contains 14 residues. V shed 7 bases and J 4 bases; nucleotides not matched to a gene: 6. Germline V lookup: CDR1 SQVTM, CDR2 ANQGSEA. The CDR3 region is CSAGTGASTGELFF. The CDR3, as DNA: TGCAGCGCAGGGACAGGGGCGAGCACCGGGGAGCTGTTTTTT.

The chain combines TRBV15 with TRBJ2-1; 9 nucleotides match TRBD2. The CDR3 length is 17 residues. Germline lookup yields CDR1 LNHNV and CDR2 YYDKDF (reference sequence). J lost 3 bases, V lost 2 bases, and 8 bases had no gene match. The CDR3, as DNA: TGTGCCACCAGCAGACCGTCTAGCGGGACGATCTACAATGAGCAGTTCTTC. Translating it yields CATSRPSSGTIYNEQFF. The variable domain in full, completed from reference TRBV15 and TRBJ2-1, reads DAMVIQNPRYQVTQFGKPVTLSCSQTLNHNVMYWYQQKSSQAPKLLFHYYDKDFNNEADTPDNFQSRRPNTSFCFLDIRSPGLGDTAMYLCATSRPSSGTIYNEQFFGPGTRLTVL.

This clonotype was seen at least ten times. The chain links TRBV5-1 to TRBJ2-7; D not resolved. The CDR3 has 13 residues. V was clipped by 3 bases and J by 3 bases, with 10 bases between them. Germline CDR1 and CDR2: SGHRS and YFSETQ. The CDR3 region is CASSYRGDYEQYF. CDR3 nucleotide sequence: TGCGCCAGCAGCTATCGAGGTGACTACGAGCAGTACTTC.

The chain carries TRBV20-1 and TRBJ1-1, with D maybe TRBD1 (5 bases). V was pared by 2 bases and J by 7 bases, with 17 bases between. The CDR3 is made up of 14 amino acids. Per germline, CDR1 DFQATT and CDR2 SNEGSKA (reference sequence). The CDR3 protein is CSARLQGNRSEAFF. The CDR3, as DNA: TGCAGTGCTAGACTGCAGGGAAACCGAAGTGAAGCTTTCTTT.

In its sample, this clonotype was seen once. This chain connects TRBV19 to TRBJ1-3; D gene ambiguous. The CDR3 totals 16 residues. V was shortened by 3 bases and J by 0 bases, with 12 bases between the two germline ends. Germline values: CDR1 LNHDA, CDR2 SQIVND (reference sequence). For the CDR3, the DNA is TGTGCCAGTAGTATCAGCCGACAACTCTCTGGAAACACCATATATTTT. As protein: CASSISRQLSGNTIYF.

The rearrangement links TRBV20-1 to TRBJ2-7; 11 nucleotides agree with TRBD2. Germline V gene data show CDR1 as DFQATT and CDR2 as SNEGSKA (reference sequence). Losses at the gene ends were 3 bases for V and 6 bases for J; bases not matched to a gene: 4. This CDR3 region has 13 residues. The CDR3 nucleotides read TGCAGTGCTAGTAGACTAGCGGGACCCGAGCAGTACTTC. Its protein is CSASRLAGPEQYF.

The J gene is TRBJ1-5, the V gene TRBV12-3 or TRBV12-4; 10 bases match TRBD1. Trimming took 4 bases from V and 6 from J; bases not matched to a gene: 12. This CDR3 contains 17 residues. CDR3 amino acids: CASSSGSGQGIIQPQHF. CDR3 DNA sequence: TGTGCCAGCAGTTCAGGATCGGGACAGGGGATTATTCAGCCCCAGCATTTT.

The chain links TRBV29-1 to TRBJ2-2, with TRBD1 as a possible D gene (5 bases). CDR3 length: 13 amino acids. Trimming left V 6 bases short and J 6 bases short, with 14 bases between. The V gene's germline CDR1 is SQVTM and CDR2 ANQGSEA. The CDR3 sequence is CSVSRVGPGELFF. CDR3 DNA: TGCAGCGTATCCAGGGTAGGGCCCGGGGAGCTGTTTTTT.

This clonotype has more than one count but fewer than ten. The chain is built from TRBV20-1 and TRBJ1-5; possibly TRBD1 for D (5 bases). There are 13 residues in the CDR3. Germline CDR1 DFQATT, CDR2 SNEGSKA (reference sequence). V shed 2 bases and J shed 4 bases, with 9 bases lying between them. Written as DNA, the CDR3 is TGCAGTGCTAGACCGGGACCTAATCAGCCCCAGCATTTT. This codes for CSARPGPNQPQHF.

The chain carries TRBV11-2 and TRBJ2-3, with a tentative D call TRBD1 (6 bases). Looked up from germline, CDR1 is SGHAT and CDR2 is FQNNGV. CDR3 length: 15 amino acids. The ends were cut back, 1 base at V and 6 bases at J, with 14 bases in the middle. CDR3 loop: CASSLGTALRDTQYF. The CDR3 DNA follows: TGTGCCAGCAGCTTAGGGACAGCCCTCCGGGATACGCAGTATTTT.

V is TRBV20-1 and J is TRBJ2-1, with 7 bases aligning to TRBD2. The CDR3 extends over 14 amino acids. V lost 0 bases to trimming and J lost 7 bases; unmatched junction nucleotides: 6. Germline lookup yields CDR1 DFQATT and CDR2 SNEGSKA (reference sequence). The CDR3 nucleotides are TGCAGTGCTAGAGAGGCGACTAGCAGGAATGAGCAGTTCTTC. Translated: CSAREATSRNEQFF.

This chain joins TRBV20-1 and TRBJ2-7, with 8 bases identical to TRBD1. The germline CDR1 and CDR2 sequences are DFQATT and SNEGSKA (reference sequence). The CDR3 has 14 residues. The V and J ends lost 3 bases and 7 bases, in that order; junction bases with no gene match: 11. CDR3 sequence: CSASDSDRVEEQYF. CDR3 bases: TGCAGTGCTAGCGATTCGGACAGGGTAGAAGAGCAGTACTTC.

The chain uses TRBV5-1 and TRBJ2-1; D uncertain. V dropped 0 bases and J dropped 0 bases, with 10 bases sitting between them. The CDR3 has 16 residues. In germline, CDR1 is SGHRS, CDR2 YFSETQ. This chain's CDR3 is CASSLAEVSSYNEQFF. CDR3 DNA: TGCGCCAGCAGCTTGGCCGAGGTGAGCTCCTACAATGAGCAGTTCTTC.

This chain joins TRBV27 and TRBJ2-4; maybe TRBD1 (5 bases). Looked up from germline, CDR1 is MNHEY and CDR2 is SMNVEV (reference sequence). Trimming cost V 7 bases and J 3 bases, with 16 bases left between them. The CDR3 spans 15 residues. CDR3 nucleotides: TGTGCCAGCACGAGATCAGGGATCGACAAAAACATTCAGTACTTC. As protein: CASTRSGIDKNIQYF.

This clonotype appeared many times. The chain is built from TRBV10-3 and TRBJ2-5, with D unresolved. Germline CDR1 and CDR2: ENHRY and SYGVKD. Trimming removed 6 bases at V and 1 base at J, with 9 bases between. The CDR3 sequence is 13 residues long. The CDR3 bases are TGTGCCATCAGCGAAGCCTTCCAAGAGACCCAGTACTTC. Its protein is CAISEAFQETQYF.

This chain links TRBV5-1 with TRBJ1-6; D unclear. V dropped 0 bases and J dropped 15 bases, with 19 bases sitting between them. The CDR3 has 15 amino acids. Germline-derived CDR1 and CDR2 are SGHRS and YFSETQ. CDR3 sequence reads: CASSLDGPRMSHLHF. For the CDR3, the DNA is TGCGCCAGCAGCTTGGATGGACCTCGGATGAGTCACCTCCACTTT.

In regard to this clonotype: A read error may be the cause here, since a much bigger clone is one base away. This chain connects TRBV5-1 to TRBJ2-7; 10 bases match TRBD2. The CDR3 is made up of 14 amino acids. V gave up 2 bases and J gave up 2 bases; unmatched junction bases: 1. Per germline, CDR1 SGHRS and CDR2 YFSETQ. The CDR3 reads CASSFSGGTYEQYF. The CDR3 DNA sequence: TGCGCCAGCAGCTTTAGCGGGGGGACCTACGAGCAGTACTTC.